These 32 T cell receptor beta chains came from one sample sequenced in a study of B cell selection in AIRE deficiency (dated by TCRdb to the late 2010s). The library was generated by the immunoSEQ multiplex PCR assay. In its TCRdb copy, this immuneACCESS table keeps in-frame sequences only and misses some clones. Where compared with another copy, unresolved V genes explain less than half of these, and the others have no known cause. Here the sample has roughly 24,000 clones; about 90% occur a single time. The ten largest clones add up to 0.95% to 1.3% of the sample. For sorting, regulatory T cells were defined as CD4+CD25hiCD127low/negative cells. Sequenced input: CD4+CD25+ Tregs sorted from PBMCs. Source of these receptors: a human donor in good health.

The CDR3 is CASSEYSNQPQHF. The CDR3 DNA follows: TGTGCCAGCAGTGAATATAGCAATCAGCCCCAGCATTTT. The rearrangement uses TRBV6-1 and TRBJ1-5; D call uncertain. CDR1 is MNHNS, CDR2 SASEGT, per germline. V was trimmed by 2 bases and J by 0 bases, leaving 2 bases between them. This CDR3 is built from 13 residues.

This chain uses TRBV29-1 with TRBJ1-1; no definite D call. Trimming took 7 bases from V and 1 from J, leaving 10 bases between them. Germline V gene sequence: CDR1 SQVTM, CDR2 ANQGSEA. The CDR3 sequence is 12 residues long. CDR3 coding DNA: TGCAGCGGAGGGTGGGAGAACACTGAAGCTTTCTTT. It specifies CSGGWENTEAFF.

This clone was observed once. The chain combines TRBV11-2 with TRBJ1-3; no clear D. Germline-derived CDR1 and CDR2 are SGHAT and FQNNGV. The CDR3 runs 16 residues. Trimming pared 0 bases from V and 4 bases from J, leaving 13 bases between. CDR3: CASSLDLAVHGNTIYF. DNA for the CDR3: TGTGCCAGCAGCTTAGATCTGGCAGTGCACGGAAACACCATATATTTT.

The rearrangement uses TRBV6-5 and TRBJ2-2; D is ambiguous. V gave up 8 bases and J gave up 0 bases, with 7 bases separating them. The CDR3 runs to 13 residues. In germline, CDR1 is MNHEY, CDR2 SVGAGI. This CDR3 is CASCTANTGELFF. CDR3 coding DNA: TGTGCCAGCTGCACAGCGAACACCGGGGAGCTGTTTTTT.

The V and J genes are TRBV6-6 and TRBJ1-3; D not certain. Trimming took off 0 bases at V and 2 bases at J, with 8 bases between the two ends. Germline V CDR1 and CDR2: MNHNY, SVGAGI (reference sequence). The CDR3 runs to 15 residues. In nucleotides, the CDR3 is TGTGCCAGCAGTTACTCCTTTGGAGCTGGAAACACCATATATTTT. Translated: CASSYSFGAGNTIYF.

This sequence joins TRBV28 and TRBJ2-3; D might be TRBD1 or TRBD2, each matching 5 bases. The length of the CDR3 is 13 residues. Germline-derived CDR1 and CDR2 are MDHEN and SYDVKM. Trimming left V 8 bases short and J 2 bases short, with 11 bases between. The DNA for the CDR3 is TGTGCCAGCGGGGGACCCCCCACAGATACGCAGTATTTT. Encoded protein: CASGGPPTDTQYF. The variable domain in full, completed from reference TRBV28 and TRBJ2-3, reads DVKVTQSSRYLVKRTGEKVFLECVQDMDHENMFWYRQDPGLGLRLIYFSYDVKMKEKGDIPEGYSVSREKKERFSLILESASTNQTSMYLCASGGPPTDTQYFGPGTRLTVL.

V is TRBV14 and J is TRBJ2-5, with a possible D match to TRBD2 (6 bases). Germline V gene data show CDR1 as SGHDN and CDR2 as FVKESK. The length of the CDR3 is 11 residues. The ends were cut back, 8 bases at V and 11 bases at J, with 15 bases in the middle. Written as DNA, the CDR3 is TGTGCCAGCGACCGGGGGAAAGAGCAGTACTTC. Translated, it gives CASDRGKEQYF.

The chain employs TRBV5-1 and TRBJ2-7; the D gene is possibly TRBD2 (5 bases). The V end was cut by 4 bases, the J end by 2 bases, with 13 bases between. The germline CDR1 and CDR2 sequences are SGHRS and YFSETQ. This CDR3 is built from 14 residues. The CDR3: CASSALRDTYEQYF. The CDR3 DNA sequence: TGCGCCAGCAGCGCCCTACGGGATACCTACGAGCAGTACTTC.

Note on this clone: The same CDR3 can be traced to other DNA sequences in this sample. The rearrangement links TRBV12-5 to TRBJ2-3; TRBD1 matches at 10 bases. Trimming at V came to 9 bases and at J to 5 bases, leaving 11 bases not matched to a gene. This CDR3 comprises 15 residues. Germline lookup yields CDR1 LGHNT and CDR2 FRNRAP. The CDR3 DNA reads as TGTGCTAGCGGGGGACAGGGGAACGTCGGAGATACGCAGTATTTT. The encoded protein is CASGGQGNVGDTQYF.

About this clone: The junction and the germline gene differ at one end; a read error may be behind it. The V call is TRBV23-1, the J call TRBJ1-5; D not certain. TRBV23-1 is identified as an open reading frame with a role that is uncertain. This CDR3 is 16 amino acids long. DNA of the CDR3: TGCGCCAGCAGTCATTCCGCCCCGTATAGCGATCAGCCCCAGCATTTT. Amino acids: CASSHSAPYSDQPQHF.

The gene calls are TRBV18 and TRBJ2-3; D not resolved. V lost 3 bases, J lost 5 bases, and 12 bases lay in between. The CDR3 has 14 residues. The germline V gene has CDR1 KGHSH and CDR2 LQKENI. This CDR3 is CASSPGFSGDTQYF. The CDR3 DNA is TGTGCCAGCTCACCCGGGTTTTCAGGAGATACGCAGTATTTT. Full variable domain (outside the CDR3, taken from reference TRBV18 and TRBJ2-3): NAGVMQNPRHLVRRRGQEARLRCSPMKGHSHVYWYRQLPEEGLKFMVYLQKENIIDESGMPKERFSAEFPKEGPSILRIQQVVRGDSAAYFCASSPGFSGDTQYFGPGTRLTVL.

The rearrangement joins TRBV5-5 to TRBJ2-4; no definite D call. The CDR3 sequence is 14 residues long. Germline CDR1 is SGHKS and CDR2 is YYEKEE (reference sequence). Trimming pared 4 bases from V and 0 bases from J, leaving 8 bases between. The CDR3: CASSPEIAKNIQYF. In DNA form, the CDR3 reads TGTGCCAGCAGCCCGGAGATAGCCAAAAACATTCAGTACTTC.

This rearrangement joins TRBV6-1 to TRBJ2-7, with a tentative D call TRBD2 (6 bases). From germline, CDR1 is MNHNS and CDR2 SASEGT. Trimming left V 7 bases short and J 0 bases short, with 16 bases between. The CDR3 spans 15 residues. CDR3 region: CASKFGREISYEQYF. In DNA form, the CDR3 reads TGTGCCAGCAAGTTTGGACGGGAGATCTCCTACGAGCAGTACTTC.

This chain joins TRBV19 and TRBJ1-2, with 9 nucleotides matching TRBD1. CDR1 is LNHDA and CDR2 is SQIVND in the germline V gene (reference sequence). Trimming took 7 bases from V and 4 from J; bases not matched to a gene: 7. The CDR3 totals 14 residues. The CDR3 spells CASKTGGPVYGYTF. As DNA, the CDR3 is TGTGCCAGTAAAACAGGGGGCCCGGTCTATGGCTACACCTTC.

The gene calls are TRBV5-1 and TRBJ1-3; tentatively, D is TRBD1 (5 bases). V shed 0 bases and J shed 6 bases, with 10 bases lying between them. Per the germline V gene, CDR1 is SGHRS and CDR2 is YFSETQ. The CDR3 runs to 14 residues. The CDR3 is CASSLEGRENTIYF. The CDR3, as DNA: TGCGCCAGCAGCTTGGAGGGCAGGGAAAACACCATATATTTT.

This rearrangement joins TRBV7-2 to TRBJ1-1; D is uncertain. Per the germline V gene, CDR1 is SGHTA and CDR2 is FQGNSA. Trimming took off 3 bases at V and 11 bases at J, with 13 bases between the two ends. This CDR3 comprises 12 residues. The CDR3 DNA reads TGTGCCAGCAGCTTGGAGGCCAGGACCGCTTTCTTT. This encodes CASSLEARTAFF.

This clone was recorded once. The J gene is TRBJ1-5, the V gene TRBV5-1; possibly TRBD1 for D (6 bases). The CDR3 loop spans 15 amino acids. Between the trimmed V and J ends, which lost 4 bases and 2 bases, there was a span of 13 bases. Germline loops: CDR1 SGHRS, CDR2 YFSETQ. The CDR3, as DNA: TGCGCCAGCAGCCAACAGGGTGGGGGCAATCAGCCCCAGCATTTT. This encodes CASSQQGGGNQPQHF.

The chain carries TRBV30 and TRBJ1-1; D is unresolved. Germline lookup yields CDR1 GTSNPN and CDR2 SVGIG (reference sequence). CDR3 length: 12 amino acids. V shed 3 bases and J shed 0 bases, with 5 bases lying between them. The CDR3 sequence: CAWRGMNTEAFF. CDR3 nucleotides: TGTGCCTGGAGGGGGATGAACACTGAAGCTTTCTTT. The complete variable domain, with remaining parts taken from reference TRBV30 and TRBJ1-1, reads SQTIHQWPATLVQPVGSPLSLECTVEGTSNPNLYWYRQAAGRGLQLLFYSVGIGQISSEVPQNLSASRPQDRQFILSSKKLLLSDSGFYLCAWRGMNTEAFFGQGTRLTVV.

The rearrangement joins TRBV27 to TRBJ1-5, with a possible D match to TRBD1 (5 bases). The CDR3 is made up of 16 amino acids. The germline V gene has CDR1 MNHEY and CDR2 SMNVEV (reference sequence). The V and J ends lost 3 bases and 6 bases respectively, with 18 bases between them. CDR3 bases: TGTGCCAGCAGTTTTGTAGGGGCCGAAGGATCTCAGCCCCAGCATTTT. Its protein product is CASSFVGAEGSQPQHF.

CDR3 protein: CASLAGRLDTGELFF. Here the CDR3 DNA reads TGTGCCAGTCTAGCGGGGAGGCTAGACACCGGGGAGCTGTTTTTT. The chain recombines TRBV6-6 with TRBJ2-2; 9 bases line up with TRBD2. The V segment lost 9 bases and the J segment 3 bases; nucleotides outside the gene matches: 8. The germline V gene has CDR1 MNHNY and CDR2 SVGAGI (reference sequence). The CDR3 is made up of 15 amino acids.

This clone was seen once. The gene calls are TRBV6-5 and TRBJ2-1, with 7 positions matching TRBD2. Germline V gene data show CDR1 as MNHEY and CDR2 as SVGAGI. Losses at the gene ends were 2 bases for V and 5 bases for J; bases not matched to a gene: 6. This CDR3 contains 15 residues. The CDR3 DNA follows: TGTGCCAGCAGTTACCAGAGCGGGGCCCACAATGAGCAGTTCTTC. Encoded protein: CASSYQSGAHNEQFF.

The chain carries TRBV10-3 and TRBJ1-2; TRBD1 matches 7 bases. The junction had 6 bases not matched to a gene; V was cut back by 3 bases and J by 8 bases. There are 13 residues in the CDR3. CDR1 and CDR2 from the germline V gene are ENHRY and SYGVKD. The CDR3 sequence is CAISEQGLWGYTF. Written as DNA, the CDR3 is TGTGCCATCAGTGAACAGGGGCTATGGGGCTACACCTTC.

Note on this clone: Relative to the germline gene, one junction end is altered; a read error may explain this. This chain uses TRBV6-5 with TRBJ1-2, with unresolved D. CDR3 size: 13 residues. Germline V gives CDR1 MNHEY, CDR2 SVGAGI. The CDR3 loop reads CASIGDNRYDYTF. CDR3 DNA: TGTGCCAGCATTGGGGATAACCGGTATGACTACACCTTC.

This sequence joins TRBV9 and TRBJ2-5; the D is unclear. This CDR3 has 16 amino acids. V was pared by 3 bases and J by 2 bases, with 17 bases between. The V gene's germline CDR1 is SGDLS and CDR2 YYNGEE. The DNA for the CDR3 is TGTGCCAGCAGCGCCAGAACTTCTAGAGCTCAAGAGACCCAGTACTTC. It translates to CASSARTSRAQETQYF.

The chain is built from TRBV9 and TRBJ2-5; 13 nucleotides match TRBD2. The CDR3 consists of 15 residues. J gave up 5 bases and V 4 bases, and 5 bases lay outside the gene matches. Germline V CDR1 and CDR2: SGDLS, YYNGEE. The CDR3 spells CASSPTSGGWETQYF. CDR3 nucleotide sequence: TGTGCCAGCAGCCCGACTAGCGGGGGGTGGGAGACCCAGTACTTC.

The chain recombines TRBV15 with TRBJ1-4; perhaps TRBD1 as D (5 bases). The CDR3 consists of 14 residues. V was shortened by 9 bases and J by 0 bases, with 11 bases between the two germline ends. Germline values: CDR1 LNHNV, CDR2 YYDKDF (reference sequence). The CDR3 DNA sequence: TGTGCCACTAAACGGACACCAACTAATGAAAAACTGTTTTTT. Its protein product is CATKRTPTNEKLFF.

This chain's CDR3 is CASSPGGAGELFF. CDR3 bases: TGTGCCAGCAGCCCGGGAGGGGCCGGGGAGCTGTTTTTT. The V and J genes are TRBV5-6 and TRBJ2-2; TRBD2 agrees at 8 bases. Germline trimming cut 4 bases from V and 6 bases from J; bases unmatched to any gene: 2. Germline assignment: CDR1 SGHDT and CDR2 YYEEEE. The CDR3 totals 13 residues.

The chain recombines TRBV5-1 with TRBJ2-3, with D possibly being TRBD2 (6 bases). Germline-derived CDR1 and CDR2 are SGHRS and YFSETQ. The CDR3 runs to 15 residues. With 0 bases removed from V and 3 bases from J, the gap between germline ends came to 11 bases. CDR3 protein: CASSLDPGVTDTQYF. The CDR3 bases are TGCGCCAGCAGCTTGGATCCGGGGGTAACAGATACGCAGTATTTT.

The gene calls are TRBV25-1 and TRBJ1-4, with 7 bases that match TRBD1. V trimming: 3 bases; J trimming: 0 bases; junction bases outside the gene matches: 4. CDR1 MGHDK and CDR2 SYGVNS come from the germline V gene. CDR3 length: 16 residues. CDR3 DNA: TGTGCCAGCAGTGATACAGGGGCCGCAACTAATGAAAAACTGTTTTTT. It is translated as CASSDTGAATNEKLFF.

V is TRBV2 and J is TRBJ2-5; 13 nucleotides line up with TRBD2. Trimming removed 10 bases from V and 7 bases from J; junction bases left unmatched: 6. Germline lookup yields CDR1 SNHLY and CDR2 FYNNEI. The CDR3 covers 13 residues. CDR3 sequence reads: CATGLAGEATQYF. The DNA for the CDR3 is TGTGCCACCGGACTAGCGGGGGAAGCGACCCAGTACTTC.

The chain's CDR3 is CASSSGRSNEKLFF. CDR3 DNA: TGTGCCAGCAGTTCCGGACGGAGTAATGAAAAACTGTTTTTT. V gene TRBV6-5 combines with J gene TRBJ1-4; D unclear. Trimming took off 4 bases at V and 4 bases at J, with 10 bases between the two ends. Germline V gene lookup returns CDR1 MNHEY and CDR2 SVGAGI. This CDR3 spans 14 amino acids.

This chain links TRBV10-1 with TRBJ1-2; D might be TRBD1 (5 bases). V was trimmed by 8 bases and J by 4 bases, leaving 8 bases between them. Germline lookup yields CDR1 WNHNN and CDR2 SYGVQD (reference sequence). This CDR3 contains 11 residues. DNA of the CDR3: TGCGCCAGCGGGGACGGCTATGGCTACACCTTC. Translating gives CASGDGYGYTF.